The clone carrying this T cell receptor (beta chain) was seen more than once but under ten times. Its cognate antigen is unknown. The data originate from a study of blood T cells in healthy people across ages. Broader study findings: Older individuals had lower TCR beta diversity per million T cells (the decline was roughly linear). TCR beta diversity was tightly associated with the proportion of naive T cells.

The germline gives CDR1 SGHTA, CDR2 FQGNSA. V was shortened by 1 base and J by 8 bases, with 15 bases between the two germline ends. This CDR3 is built from 15 residues. PBMCs numbering at least 6.5 million were isolated per sample. RNA extraction gave at least 5.5 micrograms of total RNA per sample. Primers used in a second PCR of roughly 6 to 12 cycles were a sample-barcoded 5' primer and a J-beta primer mix. TCRdb re-called the 5' RACE reads through MiXCR, storing one row per CDR3 protein. The table has 890,000 or so distinct CDR3 sequences, approximately 59% seen once; the top ten hold roughly 25%.

The sequenced sample was blood. The TCR sequence derives from a man aged 25-45 years in good health. V gene TRBV7-2 combines with J gene TRBJ2-1; tentative D call: TRBD2 (5 bases). The CDR3 DNA follows: TGTGCCAGCAGCTTAGGGTCCGGACTGTCGGATGAGCAGTTCTTC. Translated, it gives CASSLGSGLSDEQFF.